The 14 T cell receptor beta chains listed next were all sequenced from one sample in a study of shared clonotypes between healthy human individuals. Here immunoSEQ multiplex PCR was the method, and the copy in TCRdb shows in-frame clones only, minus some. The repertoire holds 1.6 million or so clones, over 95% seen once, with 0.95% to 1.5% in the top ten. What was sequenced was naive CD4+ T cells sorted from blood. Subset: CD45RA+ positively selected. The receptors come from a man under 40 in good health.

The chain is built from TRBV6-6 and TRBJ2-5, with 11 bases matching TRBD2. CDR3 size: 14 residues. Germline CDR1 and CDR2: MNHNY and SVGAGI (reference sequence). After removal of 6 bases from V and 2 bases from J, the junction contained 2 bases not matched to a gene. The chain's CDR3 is CASRGTSGQETQYF. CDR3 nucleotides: TGTGCCAGCAGAGGGACTAGCGGACAAGAGACCCAGTACTTC.

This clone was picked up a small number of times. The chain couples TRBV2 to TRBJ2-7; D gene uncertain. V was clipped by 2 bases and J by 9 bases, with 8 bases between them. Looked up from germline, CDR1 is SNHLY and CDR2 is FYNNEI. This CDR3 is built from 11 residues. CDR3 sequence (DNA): TGTGCCAGCAGTGAACCGGACCTGCAGTACTTC. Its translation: CASSEPDLQYF. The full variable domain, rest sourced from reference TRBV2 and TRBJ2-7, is EPEVTQTPSHQVTQMGQEVILRCVPISNHLYFYWYRQILGQKVEFLVSFYNNEISEKSEIFDDQFSVERPDGSNFTLKIRSTKLEDSAMYFCASSEPDLQYFGPGTRLTVT.

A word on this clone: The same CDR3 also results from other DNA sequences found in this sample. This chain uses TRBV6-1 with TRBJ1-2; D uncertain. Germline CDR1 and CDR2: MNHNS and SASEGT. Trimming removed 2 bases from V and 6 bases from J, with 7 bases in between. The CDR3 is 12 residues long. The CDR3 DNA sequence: TGTGCCAGCAGTGAAAGTCGAGATGGCTACACCTTC. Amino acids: CASSESRDGYTF.

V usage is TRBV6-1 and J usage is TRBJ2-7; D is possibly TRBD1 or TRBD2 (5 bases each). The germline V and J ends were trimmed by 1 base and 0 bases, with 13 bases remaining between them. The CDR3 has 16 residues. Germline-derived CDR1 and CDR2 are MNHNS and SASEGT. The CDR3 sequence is CASSEGGTVNSYEQYF. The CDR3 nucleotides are TGTGCCAGCAGTGAAGGTGGGACGGTGAACTCCTACGAGCAGTACTTC.

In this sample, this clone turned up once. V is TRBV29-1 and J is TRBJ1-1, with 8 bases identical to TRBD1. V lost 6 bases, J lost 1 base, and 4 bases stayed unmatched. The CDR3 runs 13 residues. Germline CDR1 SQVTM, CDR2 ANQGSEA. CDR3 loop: CSVPGTGNTEAFF. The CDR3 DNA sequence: TGCAGCGTACCCGGGACAGGGAACACTGAAGCTTTCTTT.

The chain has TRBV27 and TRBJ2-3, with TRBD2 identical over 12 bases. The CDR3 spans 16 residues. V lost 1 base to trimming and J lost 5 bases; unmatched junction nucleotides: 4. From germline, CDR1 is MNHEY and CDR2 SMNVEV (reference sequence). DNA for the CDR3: TGTGCCAGCAGTTTATACCCTAGCGGGAGGGGAGATACGCAGTATTTT. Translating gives CASSLYPSGRGDTQYF.

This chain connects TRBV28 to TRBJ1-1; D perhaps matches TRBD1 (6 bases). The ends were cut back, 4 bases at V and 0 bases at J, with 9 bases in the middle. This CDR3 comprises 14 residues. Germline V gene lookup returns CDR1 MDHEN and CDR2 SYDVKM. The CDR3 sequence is CASSSGQLNTEAFF. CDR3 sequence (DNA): TGTGCCAGCAGTTCGGGACAATTGAACACTGAAGCTTTCTTT.

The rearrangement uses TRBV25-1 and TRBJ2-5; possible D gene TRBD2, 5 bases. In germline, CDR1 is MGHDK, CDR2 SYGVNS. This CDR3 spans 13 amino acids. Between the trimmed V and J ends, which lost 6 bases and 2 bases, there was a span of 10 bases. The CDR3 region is CASSPGSQETQYF. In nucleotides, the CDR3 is TGTGCCAGCAGCCCGGGGTCACAAGAGACCCAGTACTTC.

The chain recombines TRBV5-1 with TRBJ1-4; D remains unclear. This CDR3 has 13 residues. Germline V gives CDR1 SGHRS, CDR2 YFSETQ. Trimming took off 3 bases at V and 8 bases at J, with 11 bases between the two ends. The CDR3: CASSYSPGEKLFF. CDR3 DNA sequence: TGCGCCAGCAGCTACTCGCCTGGGGAAAAACTGTTTTTT. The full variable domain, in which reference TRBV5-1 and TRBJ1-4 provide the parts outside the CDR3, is KAGVTQTPRYLIKTRGQQVTLSCSPISGHRSVSWYQQTPGQGLQFLFEYFSETQRNKGNFPGRFSGRQFSNSRSEMNVSTLELGDSALYLCASSYSPGEKLFFGSGTQLSVL.

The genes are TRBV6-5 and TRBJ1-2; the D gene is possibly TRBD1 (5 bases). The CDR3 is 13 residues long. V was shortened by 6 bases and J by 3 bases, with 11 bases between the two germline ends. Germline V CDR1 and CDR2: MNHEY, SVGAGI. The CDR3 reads CASRRQNHYGYTF. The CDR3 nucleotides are TGTGCCAGCAGACGACAGAATCACTATGGCTACACCTTC.

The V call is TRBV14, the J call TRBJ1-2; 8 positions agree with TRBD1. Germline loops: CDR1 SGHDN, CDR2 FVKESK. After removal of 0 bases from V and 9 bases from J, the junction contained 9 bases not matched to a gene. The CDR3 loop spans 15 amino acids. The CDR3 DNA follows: TGTGCCAGCAGCCAAGATGGGACCTCAGGGGGCAGCTACACCTTC. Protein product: CASSQDGTSGGSYTF.

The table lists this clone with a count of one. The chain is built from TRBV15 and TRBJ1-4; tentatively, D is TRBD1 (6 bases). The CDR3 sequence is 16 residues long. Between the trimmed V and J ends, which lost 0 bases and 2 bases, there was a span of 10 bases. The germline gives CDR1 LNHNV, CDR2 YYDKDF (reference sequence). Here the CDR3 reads CATSRDTQGTNEKLFF. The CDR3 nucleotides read TGTGCCACCAGCAGAGACACCCAGGGGACTAATGAAAAACTGTTTTTT. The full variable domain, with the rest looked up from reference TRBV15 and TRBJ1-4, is DAMVIQNPRYQVTQFGKPVTLSCSQTLNHNVMYWYQQKSSQAPKLLFHYYDKDFNNEADTPDNFQSRRPNTSFCFLDIRSPGLGDTAMYLCATSRDTQGTNEKLFFGSGTQLSVL.

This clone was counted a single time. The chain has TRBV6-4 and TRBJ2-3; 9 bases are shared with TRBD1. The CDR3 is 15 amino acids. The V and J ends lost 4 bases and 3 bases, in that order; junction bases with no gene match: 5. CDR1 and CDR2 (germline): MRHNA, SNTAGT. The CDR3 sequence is CASSGTGDGTDTQYF. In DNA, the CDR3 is TGTGCCAGCAGTGGGACAGGGGACGGTACAGATACGCAGTATTTT.

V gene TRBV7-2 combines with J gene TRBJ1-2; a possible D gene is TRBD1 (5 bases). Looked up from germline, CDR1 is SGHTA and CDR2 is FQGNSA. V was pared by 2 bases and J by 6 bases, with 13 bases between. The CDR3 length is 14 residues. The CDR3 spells CASSLYFAGDGYTF. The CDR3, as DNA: TGTGCCAGCAGCTTATATTTTGCGGGGGATGGCTACACCTTC.